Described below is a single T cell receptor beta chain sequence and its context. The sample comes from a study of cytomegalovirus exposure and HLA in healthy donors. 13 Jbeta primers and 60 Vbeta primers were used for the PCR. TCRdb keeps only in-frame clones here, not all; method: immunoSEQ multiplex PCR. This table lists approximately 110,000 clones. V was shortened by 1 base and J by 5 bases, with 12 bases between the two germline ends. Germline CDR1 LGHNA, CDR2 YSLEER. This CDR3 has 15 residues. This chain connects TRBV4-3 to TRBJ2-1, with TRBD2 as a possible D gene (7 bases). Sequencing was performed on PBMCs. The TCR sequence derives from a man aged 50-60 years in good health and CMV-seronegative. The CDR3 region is CASSQGGGDHNEQFF. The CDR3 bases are TGCGCCAGCAGCCAAGGCGGGGGCGATCACAATGAGCAGTTCTTC.